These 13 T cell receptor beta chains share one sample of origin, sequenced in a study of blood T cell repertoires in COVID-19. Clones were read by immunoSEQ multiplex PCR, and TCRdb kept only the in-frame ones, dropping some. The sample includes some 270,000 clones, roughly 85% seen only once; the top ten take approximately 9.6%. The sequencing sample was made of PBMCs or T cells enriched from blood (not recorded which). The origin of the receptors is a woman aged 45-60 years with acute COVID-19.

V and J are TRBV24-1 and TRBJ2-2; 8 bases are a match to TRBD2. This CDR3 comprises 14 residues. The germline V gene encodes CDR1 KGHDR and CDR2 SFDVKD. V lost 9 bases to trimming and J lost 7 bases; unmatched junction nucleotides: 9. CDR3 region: CATGTGGANGELFF. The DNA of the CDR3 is TGTGCCACCGGGACCGGGGGGGCTAACGGGGAGCTGTTTTTT.

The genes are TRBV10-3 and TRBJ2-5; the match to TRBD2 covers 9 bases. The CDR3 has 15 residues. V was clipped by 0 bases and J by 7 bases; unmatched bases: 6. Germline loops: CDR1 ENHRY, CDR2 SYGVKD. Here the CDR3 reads CAISESRLAGTTQYF. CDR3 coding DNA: TGTGCCATCAGTGAGTCGAGGCTAGCGGGGACGACCCAGTACTTC.

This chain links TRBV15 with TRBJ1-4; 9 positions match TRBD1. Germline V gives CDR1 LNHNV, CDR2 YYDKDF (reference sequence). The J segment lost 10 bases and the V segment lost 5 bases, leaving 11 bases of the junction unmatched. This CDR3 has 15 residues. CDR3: CATSLPGQGSGKLFF. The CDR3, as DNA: TGTGCCACCAGCCTACCGGGACAGGGCAGCGGAAAACTGTTTTTT.

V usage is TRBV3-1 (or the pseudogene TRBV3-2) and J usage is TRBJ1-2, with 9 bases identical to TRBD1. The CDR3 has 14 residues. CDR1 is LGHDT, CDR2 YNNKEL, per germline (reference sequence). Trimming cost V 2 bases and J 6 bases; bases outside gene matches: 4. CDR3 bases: TGTGCCAGCAGCCAAACCCGACAGGGGGATGGCTACACCTTC. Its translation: CASSQTRQGDGYTF.

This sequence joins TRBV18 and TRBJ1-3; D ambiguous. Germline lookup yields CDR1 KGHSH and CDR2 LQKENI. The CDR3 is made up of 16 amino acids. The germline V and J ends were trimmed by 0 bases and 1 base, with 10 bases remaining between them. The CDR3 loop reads CASSPPDPRSGNTIYF. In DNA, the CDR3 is TGTGCCAGCTCACCACCGGATCCGAGGTCTGGAAACACCATATATTTT.

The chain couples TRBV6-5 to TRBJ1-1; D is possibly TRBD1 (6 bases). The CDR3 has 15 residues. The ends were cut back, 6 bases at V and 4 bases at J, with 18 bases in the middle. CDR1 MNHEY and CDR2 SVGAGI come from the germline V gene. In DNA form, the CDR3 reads TGTGCCAGCAGCCCGCTTGGGGGGGCGGGCACTGAAGCTTTCTTT. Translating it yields CASSPLGGAGTEAFF.

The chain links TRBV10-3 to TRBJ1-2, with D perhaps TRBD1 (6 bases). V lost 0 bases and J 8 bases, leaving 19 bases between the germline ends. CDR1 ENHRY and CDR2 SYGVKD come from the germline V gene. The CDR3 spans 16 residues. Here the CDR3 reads CAISESTGTPKRGYTF. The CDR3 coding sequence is TGTGCCATCAGTGAGTCGACGGGGACACCAAAACGGGGCTACACCTTC.

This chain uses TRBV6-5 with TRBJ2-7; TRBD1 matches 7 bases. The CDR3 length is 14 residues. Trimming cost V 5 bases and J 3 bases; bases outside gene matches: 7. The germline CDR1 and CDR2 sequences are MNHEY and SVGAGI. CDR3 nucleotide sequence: TGTGCCAGCAGTCCACCAACAGGGGTCTACGAGCAGTACTTC. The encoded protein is CASSPPTGVYEQYF.

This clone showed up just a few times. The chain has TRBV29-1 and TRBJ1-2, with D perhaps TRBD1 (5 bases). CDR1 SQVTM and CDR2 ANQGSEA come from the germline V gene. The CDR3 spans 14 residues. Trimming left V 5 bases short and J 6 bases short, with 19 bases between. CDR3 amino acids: CSVQRRARDDGYTF. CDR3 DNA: TGCAGCGTTCAGCGGAGGGCCAGGGATGATGGCTACACCTTC.

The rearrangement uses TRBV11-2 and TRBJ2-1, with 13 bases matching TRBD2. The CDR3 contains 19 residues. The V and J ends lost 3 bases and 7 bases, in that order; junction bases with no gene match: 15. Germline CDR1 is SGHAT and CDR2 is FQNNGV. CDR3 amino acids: CASSFRLGTSGGVENEQFF. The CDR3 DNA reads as TGTGCCAGCAGCTTTCGGCTTGGCACTAGCGGGGGGGTGGAGAATGAGCAGTTCTTC.

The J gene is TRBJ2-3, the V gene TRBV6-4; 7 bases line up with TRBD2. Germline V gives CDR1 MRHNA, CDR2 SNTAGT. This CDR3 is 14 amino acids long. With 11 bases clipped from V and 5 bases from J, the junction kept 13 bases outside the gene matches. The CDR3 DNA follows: TGTGCCTCCAAAGGCGGGGGTGATGAAGATACGCAGTATTTT. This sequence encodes CASKGGGDEDTQYF.

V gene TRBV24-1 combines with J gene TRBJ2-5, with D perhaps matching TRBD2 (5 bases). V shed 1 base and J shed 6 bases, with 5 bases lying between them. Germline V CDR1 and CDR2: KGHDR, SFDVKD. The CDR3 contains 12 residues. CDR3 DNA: TGTGCCACCAGTGATTTCGGGAAGACCCAGTACTTC. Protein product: CATSDFGKTQYF.

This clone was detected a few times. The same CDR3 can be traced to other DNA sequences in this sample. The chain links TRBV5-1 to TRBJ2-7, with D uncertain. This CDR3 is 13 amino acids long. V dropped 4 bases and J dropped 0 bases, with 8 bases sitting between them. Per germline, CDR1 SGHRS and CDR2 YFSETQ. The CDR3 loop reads CASSLTGSYEQYF. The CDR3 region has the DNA TGCGCCAGCAGCCTAACGGGCTCCTACGAGCAGTACTTC.